The rows below give T cell receptor beta chains drawn from one sample of a study of blood T cells in healthy people across ages. TCRdb itself ran the 5' RACE reads through MiXCR, one entry per CDR3 protein. The sample yields roughly 500,000 distinct CDR3 sequences, approximately 25% seen once. The same data also contributed to another study, on T cells of mothers and their children.

Sequenced: blood. These TCRs come from a boy aged 10-17 years in good health. The CDR3 runs from the conserved cysteine through the conserved F or W. D genes are given only for firm matches. Clone size, where shown, is once, few, many, or a class for clones that have expanded.

v_call,d_call,clone_size,j_call,cdr3_nt,cdr3_aa
TRBV21-1,-,few,TRBJ1-4,TGTGCCAGCTGTCTGGGACTGACCAATGAAAAACTGTTTTTT,CASCLGLTNEKLFF
TRBV28,TRBD1,-,TRBJ2-3,TGTGCCAGCAGTTTCTCCCGGGACAGGGGAGCAGATACGCAGTATTTT,CASSFSRDRGADTQYF
TRBV7-2,-,few,TRBJ2-2,TGTGCCAGCAGCTCGTGGAGCGGACTGAACACCGGGGAGCTGTTTTTT,CASSSWSGLNTGELFF
TRBV28,TRBD1,-,TRBJ2-7,TGTGCCAGCAGTAACCGGGACAGGGGGCCCATGTTATCCTACGAGCAGTACTTC,CASSNRDRGPMLSYEQYF
TRBV20-1,-,-,TRBJ2-3,TGCAGTGCTAGCCCGACTGGGGGCACAGATACGCAGTATTTT,CSASPTGGTDTQYF
TRBV5-5,-,-,TRBJ2-7,TGTGCCAGCAGCTTGGGACTTCAGGGAGCCTACGAGCAGTACTTC,CASSLGLQGAYEQYF
TRBV6-4,-,-,TRBJ2-2,TGTGCCAGCAGTGTACAGGCCATTAGGGACACCGGGGAGCTGTTTTTT,CASSVQAIRDTGELFF
TRBV29-1,TRBD1,-,TRBJ2-1,TGCAGCGTTGGGGGCCTCCGGGACAGAGACTACAATGAGCAGTTCTTC,CSVGGLRDRDYNEQFF
TRBV9,-,-,TRBJ1-2,TGTGCCAGCAGCGCCAGCTTGGGGGGTAACTATGGCTACACCTTC,CASSASLGGNYGYTF
TRBV6-2/TRBV6-3,-,-,TRBJ2-3,TGTGCCAGCAGTTACTCAGGCCAGGGGCGCACAGATACGCAGTATTTT,CASSYSGQGRTDTQYF
TRBV5-1,-,-,TRBJ2-4,TGCGCCAGCACGGGGCAGGGAGCCAAAAACATTCAGTACTTC,CASTGQGAKNIQYF
TRBV7-2,-,many,TRBJ1-5,TGTGCCAGCAGCTTATCCAGGGATCAGCCCCAGCATTTT,CASSLSRDQPQHF
TRBV27,-,-,TRBJ2-1,TGTGCCAGCAGTCCCCTGGACACAAACAATGAGCAGTTCTTC,CASSPLDTNNEQFF
TRBV4-3,-,-,TRBJ2-3,TGCGCCAGCAGCCAAGAGGGTGGGACGGATAGCACAGATACGCAGTATTTT,CASSQEGGTDSTDTQYF
TRBV7-3,-,-,TRBJ2-1,TGTGCCAGCAGCTTAAATATACAGGACCAGCAGTTCTTC,CASSLNIQDQQFF
TRBV7-2,TRBD1,-,TRBJ1-5,TGTGCCAGCAGCCCCCGGGACAGGACTGGGCTTCTGGATCAGCCCCAGCATTTT,CASSPRDRTGLLDQPQHF
TRBV7-9,-,-,TRBJ1-4,TGTGCCAGCAGCTATGGCGATCTAGAAAAACTGTTTTTT,CASSYGDLEKLFF
TRBV24-1,-,-,TRBJ2-1,TGTGCCACCACCCAGGGGTATGAGCAGTTCTTC,CATTQGYEQFF
TRBV12-3/TRBV12-4,-,few,TRBJ1-2,TGTGCCAGCAGTTTCGGGGGCGGCTACACCTTC,CASSFGGGYTF
TRBV21-1,-,-,TRBJ2-5,TGTGCCAGCAGAGGCAAAGAGACCCAGTACTTC,CASRGKETQYF
TRBV28,TRBD2,-,TRBJ2-1,TGTGCCAGCAGTGCTAGCGGGCCCTCCTACAATGAGCAGTTCTTC,CASSASGPSYNEQFF
TRBV20-1,-,-,TRBJ2-1,TGCAGTGCTAGAGATCCCGGAGGGGGGGATGAGCAGTTCTTC,CSARDPGGGDEQFF
TRBV5-1,TRBD1,-,TRBJ2-5,TGCGCCAGCAGCCCTCAGGGACAGGGTGAGACCCAGTACTTC,CASSPQGQGETQYF
TRBV6-6,-,-,TRBJ1-3,TGTGCCAGCAGCCACTTGGGGGGAAACACCATATATTTT,CASSHLGGNTIYF
TRBV20-1,TRBD2,-,TRBJ2-5,TGCAGTGCTAGAGATGCGGGAGGGCATCAAGAGACCCAGTACTTC,CSARDAGGHQETQYF
TRBV5-1,TRBD2,-,TRBJ2-7,TGCGCCAGCAGCTTGACTAGCGGGGAGGTCTGCGAGCAGTACTTC,CASSLTSGEVCEQYF
TRBV18,TRBD1,-,TRBJ2-4,TGTGCCAGCTCTCAGACAGGGGGCGCATCCGACATTCAGTACTTC,CASSQTGGASDIQYF
TRBV20-1,TRBD1,-,TRBJ2-7,TGCAGTGCTCCCAGGGGGAGACACCCCTACGAGCAGTACTTC,CSAPRGRHPYEQYF
TRBV5-6,TRBD1,-,TRBJ1-2,TGTGCCAGCAGGCGCGGACAGGGGCGACTAAACTATGGCTACACCTTC,CASRRGQGRLNYGYTF
TRBV5-1,TRBD1,-,TRBJ1-3,TGCGCCAGCAGCTTGGAAGGGACAGGGGGCGCGAGAGGAAACACCATATATTTT,CASSLEGTGGARGNTIYF
TRBV29-1,TRBD1,-,TRBJ1-4,TGCAGCGCCACTAGGACAGGGAATGAAAAACTGTTTTTT,CSATRTGNEKLFF
TRBV10-3,TRBD1,-,TRBJ1-1,TGTGCCATCAGTGGGGACAGGGAGGGCACTGAAGCTTTCTTT,CAISGDREGTEAFF
TRBV29-1,-,-,TRBJ1-1,TGCAGCGGGACCTCCCTTCACTTGAACACTGAAGCTTTCTTT,CSGTSLHLNTEAFF
TRBV3-1,-,-,TRBJ1-6,TGTGCCAGCAGCCAAGATAGTTCGACTACACCCCTCCACTTT,CASSQDSSTTPLHF
TRBV28,-,few,TRBJ2-7,TGTGCCAACAGTTCGGACCAGTACGAGCAGTACTTC,CANSSDQYEQYF
TRBV7-3,TRBD2,-,TRBJ2-2,TGTGCCAGCAGCTGTGGGGGGACTAGAAGGCCCCGTTATAAACTGTTTTTT,CASSCGGTRRPRYKLFF
TRBV4-1,-,-,TRBJ1-1,TGCGCCAGCAGCCAACCCCGGGACAACTTAAACACTGAAGCTTTCTTT,CASSQPRDNLNTEAFF
TRBV7-9,-,-,TRBJ2-7,TGTGCCAGCAGCTTAGTGGGAGGACGACCCTCCGAGCAGTACTTC,CASSLVGGRPSEQYF
TRBV28,-,-,TRBJ2-3,TGTGCCAGCAGAAAGACGGGCGGACGCACAGATACGCAGTATTTT,CASRKTGGRTDTQYF
TRBV19,-,-,TRBJ2-2,TGTGCCAGTAGATCGGGGGCCGGGGAGCTGTTTTTT,CASRSGAGELFF
TRBV29-1,TRBD2,few,TRBJ2-2,TGCAGCGTCGAGGGAGGGGCCGGGGAGCTGTTTTTT,CSVEGGAGELFF
TRBV28,TRBD2,-,TRBJ2-1,TGTGCCAGCAGCTCAGGTGCGGGGGGGTACAATGAGCAGTTCTTC,CASSSGAGGYNEQFF
TRBV7-2,-,-,TRBJ2-7,TGTGCCAGCAGCTTAGTTGGCGCCCTCGAGCAGTACTTC,CASSLVGALEQYF
TRBV11-2,TRBD1,few,TRBJ2-1,TGTGCCAGCAGCTGGAAGGGACAGTCGAATGAGCAGTTCTTC,CASSWKGQSNEQFF
TRBV5-1,TRBD1,few,TRBJ2-1,TGCGCCAGCAGCCTGGGGGACAGCAATGAGCAGTTCTTC,CASSLGDSNEQFF
TRBV6-5,TRBD2,few,TRBJ2-1,TGTGCCAGCAGTCAACCCGGGACTAGATACAATGAGCAGTTCTTC,CASSQPGTRYNEQFF
TRBV20-1,TRBD1,-,TRBJ1-5,TGCAGTGCTAGTACAGGGGGCGCTTTGAGCAATCAGCCCCAGCATTTT,CSASTGGALSNQPQHF
TRBV20-1,-,-,TRBJ2-7,TGCAGTGCTAGTTTCACGGCCTCGGTGCGGCAGTACTTC,CSASFTASVRQYF
TRBV10-3,-,-,TRBJ1-6,TGTGCCATCAGGGGGGCATCGGGTTCACCCCTCCACTTT,CAIRGASGSPLHF
TRBV4-1,TRBD1,-,TRBJ1-2,TGCGCCAGCAGCCAGGGACAGGCGAACTCCTATGGCTACACCTTC,CASSQGQANSYGYTF
TRBV9,TRBD2,many,TRBJ2-7,TGTGCCAGCAGCGTAGTGGGGACTAGCGCCGAGCAGTACTTC,CASSVVGTSAEQYF